This entry features one TCR beta chain sequence. Participants were aged about 18 to 100 years from about 25 US areas. Which cohort a participant joined came from the clinical history participants gave. This CDR3 is built from 16 residues. V shed 1 base and J 5 bases; nucleotides not matched to a gene: 4. Germline-derived CDR1 and CDR2 are SGHDT and YYEEEE. The sample is drawn from a study of blood T cell repertoires in COVID-19. As processed by the authors: The authors estimated nucleated cell counts from reference gene primer amplification. Sequenced by immunoSEQ multiplex PCR; TCRdb stores in-frame clones only, minus some. Clone size and the V and J calls come from that table; the DNA yielded D and trimming. The sample carries approximately 180,000 clones, more than 65% recorded once.

This sequence joins TRBV5-6 and TRBJ2-1; TRBD2 aligns across 12 bases. Source material: PBMCs or T cells enriched from blood (not recorded which). The origin of this receptor is a man over 45 who had recovered from COVID-19. The CDR3 spells CASSLLAGGPNNEQFF. Here the CDR3 DNA reads TGTGCCAGCAGCTTGCTAGCGGGGGGGCCTAACAATGAGCAGTTCTTC.